One and the same sample provided the 9 T cell receptor beta chains below, sequenced in a study of blood T cell repertoires in COVID-19. This table comes from immunoSEQ multiplex PCR, and its TCRdb copy is limited to in-frame clones, with some not included. Of around 200,000 clones in the sample, around four fifths were seen once. The sample taken for sequencing was peripheral blood. The receptors come from a man aged 35 to 55 with active or convalescent COVID-19.

The rearrangement uses TRBV27 and TRBJ1-1, with D perhaps matching TRBD1 (6 bases). This CDR3 is built from 14 residues. CDR1 and CDR2 from the germline V gene are MNHEY and SMNVEV (reference sequence). Trimming took 2 bases from V and 8 from J, leaving 15 bases between them. DNA of the CDR3: TGTGCCAGCAGTTTAATTGGGGGGGCTCCCGAAGCTTTCTTT. Protein sequence: CASSLIGGAPEAFF.

This chain connects TRBV19 to TRBJ2-7; weak D call: TRBD1 (5 bases). This CDR3 comprises 14 residues. V was clipped by 7 bases and J by 1 base, with 14 bases between them. CDR1 LNHDA and CDR2 SQIVND come from the germline V gene (reference sequence). The CDR3 coding sequence is TGTGCCAGTAAGGGGCAGGGAAGTTCCTACGAGCAGTACTTC. It encodes CASKGQGSSYEQYF.

Here the CDR3 reads CASPITQGARNTEAFF. Written as DNA, the CDR3 is TGTGCCAGCCCTATTACCCAGGGGGCCAGAAACACTGAAGCTTTCTTT. This chain uses TRBV21-1 with TRBJ1-1; TRBD1, the table's D call, was not compared with the DNA. TRBV21-1 is an annotated pseudogene. This CDR3 region has 16 residues.

The V and J genes are TRBV5-1 and TRBJ2-5; D is perhaps TRBD1 (6 bases). This CDR3 comprises 14 residues. Germline V gene lookup returns CDR1 SGHRS and CDR2 YFSETQ. Deletions cut 0 bases from V and 5 bases from J, with 11 bases between. CDR3 loop: CASSLEGDGETQYF. The CDR3 DNA reads TGCGCCAGCAGCTTGGAGGGGGATGGGGAGACCCAGTACTTC.

This clone was counted a single time. The chain combines TRBV5-6 with TRBJ2-7, with 7 bases that match TRBD2. V shed 3 bases and J 7 bases; nucleotides not matched to a gene: 13. The CDR3 runs to 15 residues. Per the germline V gene, CDR1 is SGHDT and CDR2 is YYEEEE. Written as DNA, the CDR3 is TGTGCCAGCAGCTCACTTCGGGGAGGGGCGGGTGAGCAGTACTTC. It codes for CASSSLRGGAGEQYF. Full variable domain (outside the CDR3, taken from reference TRBV5-6 and TRBJ2-7): DAGVTQSPTHLIKTRGQQVTLRCSPKSGHDTVSWYQQALGQGPQFIFQYYEEEERQRGNFPDRFSGHQFPNYSSELNVNALLLGDSALYLCASSSLRGGAGEQYFGPGTRLTVT.

The chain carries TRBV12-3 or TRBV12-4 and TRBJ1-4, with D maybe TRBD1 (5 bases). Trimming shortened V by 8 bases and J by 8 bases, and 15 bases separated the two germline ends. The CDR3 has 13 amino acids. The DNA for the CDR3 is TGTGCCAGCGGCGGGACGGCTAGGGAAAAACTGTTTTTT. Translated: CASGGTAREKLFF.

This chain links TRBV14 with TRBJ1-2; D possibly corresponds to TRBD1 (6 bases). Trimming stripped 4 bases from V and 2 bases from J, with 8 bases between. CDR3 size: 13 residues. Looked up from germline, CDR1 is SGHDN and CDR2 is FVKESK. CDR3 protein: CASSPQGNYGYTF. DNA for the CDR3: TGTGCCAGCAGCCCCCAGGGGAACTATGGCTACACCTTC.

This clone came up once. The chain is built from TRBV24-1 and TRBJ2-7; 9 positions agree with TRBD2. The CDR3 spans 17 residues. J lost 3 bases, V lost 0 bases, and 8 bases had no gene match. CDR1 KGHDR and CDR2 SFDVKD come from the germline V gene. CDR3 loop: CATSDLRIAGANYEQYF. In nucleotides, the CDR3 is TGTGCCACCAGTGATTTGCGTATAGCGGGAGCAAACTACGAGCAGTACTTC.

This clone has just one count. The chain combines TRBV25-1 with TRBJ1-1; TRBD1 agrees at 7 bases. Unmatched junction bases numbered 7, after V lost 3 bases and J lost 6 bases. Germline V gene data show CDR1 as MGHDK and CDR2 as SYGVNS. The CDR3 length is 14 residues. CDR3 amino acids: CASSDRQGTAEAFF. CDR3 in DNA: TGTGCCAGCAGTGACCGACAGGGAACGGCTGAAGCTTTCTTT.